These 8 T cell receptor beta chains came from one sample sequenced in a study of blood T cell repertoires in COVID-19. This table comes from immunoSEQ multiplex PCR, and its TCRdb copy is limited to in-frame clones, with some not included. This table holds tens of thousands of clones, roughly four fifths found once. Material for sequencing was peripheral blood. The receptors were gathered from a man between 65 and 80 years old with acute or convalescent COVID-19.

This chain's CDR3 is CASSYTGGTQYF. CDR3 nucleotide sequence: TGCGCCAGCAGTTACACGGGGGGGACCCAGTACTTC. The rearrangement links TRBV10-1 to TRBJ2-5; 7 bases align to TRBD2. Germline assignment: CDR1 WNHNN and CDR2 SYGVQD (reference sequence). After removal of 5 bases from V and 7 bases from J, the junction contained 4 bases not matched to a gene. The CDR3 has 12 amino acids.

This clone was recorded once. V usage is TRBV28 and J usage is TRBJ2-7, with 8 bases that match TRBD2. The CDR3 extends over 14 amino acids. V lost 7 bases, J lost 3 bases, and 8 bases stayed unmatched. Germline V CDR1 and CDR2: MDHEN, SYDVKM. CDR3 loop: CASTQLSGSYEQYF. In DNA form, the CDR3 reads TGTGCCAGCACCCAACTAAGCGGGAGCTACGAGCAGTACTTC.

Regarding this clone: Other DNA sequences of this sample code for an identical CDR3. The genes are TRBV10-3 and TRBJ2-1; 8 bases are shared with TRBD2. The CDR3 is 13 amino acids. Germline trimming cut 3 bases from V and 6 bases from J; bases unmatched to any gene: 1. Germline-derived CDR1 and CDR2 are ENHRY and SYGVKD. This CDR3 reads CAISEGTSNEQFF. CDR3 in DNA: TGTGCCATCAGTGAAGGGACTAGCAATGAGCAGTTCTTC.

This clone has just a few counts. The CDR3 region has the DNA TGTGCCAGCAGCTTCTGGACTAGCGGGAGTTTAGATACGCAGTATTTT. Translation gives CASSFWTSGSLDTQYF. This sequence joins TRBV7-2 and TRBJ2-3; 13 bases are shared with TRBD2. The CDR3 is made up of 16 amino acids. V gave up 3 bases and J gave up 5 bases; unmatched junction bases: 5. Germline-derived CDR1 and CDR2 are SGHTA and FQGNSA.

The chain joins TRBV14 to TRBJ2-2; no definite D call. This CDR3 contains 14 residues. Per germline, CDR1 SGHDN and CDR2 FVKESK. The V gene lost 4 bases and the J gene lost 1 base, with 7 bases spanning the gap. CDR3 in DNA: TGTGCCAGCAGCCTTCCAGGGAACACCGGGGAGCTGTTTTTT. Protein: CASSLPGNTGELFF.

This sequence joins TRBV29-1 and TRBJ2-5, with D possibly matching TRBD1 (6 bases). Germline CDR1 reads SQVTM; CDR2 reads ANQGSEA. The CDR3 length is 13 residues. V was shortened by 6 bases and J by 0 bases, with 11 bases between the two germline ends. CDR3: CSVPGDNQETQYF. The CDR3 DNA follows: TGCAGCGTGCCCGGGGACAACCAAGAGACCCAGTACTTC.

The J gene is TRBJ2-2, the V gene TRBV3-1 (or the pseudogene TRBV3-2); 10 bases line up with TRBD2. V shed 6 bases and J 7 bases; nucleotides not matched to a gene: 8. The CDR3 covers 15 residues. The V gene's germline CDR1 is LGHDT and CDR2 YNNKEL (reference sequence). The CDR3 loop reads CASSRQGLAFGELFF. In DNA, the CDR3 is TGTGCCAGCAGTCGACAGGGACTAGCGTTCGGGGAGCTGTTTTTT.

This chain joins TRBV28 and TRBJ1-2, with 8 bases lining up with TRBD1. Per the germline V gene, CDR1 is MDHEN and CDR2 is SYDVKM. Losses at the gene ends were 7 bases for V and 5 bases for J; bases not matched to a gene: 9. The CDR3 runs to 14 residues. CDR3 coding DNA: TGTGCCAGCATCGCTCCGGGACAGGATTATGGCTACACCTTC. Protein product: CASIAPGQDYGYTF.